The 15 T cell receptor beta chains below were found in one sample sequenced in a study of blood T cell repertoires in COVID-19. TCRdb's table, derived via immunoSEQ multiplex PCR, lists solely in-frame clones and lacks some. Here the sample spans around 280,000 clones, around 87% being singletons. The sample consisted of peripheral blood. The receptor source for this set is a woman in her 30s who had recovered from COVID-19.

Remarks on this clone: Other DNA sequences within the sample encode an identical CDR3. The gene calls are TRBV5-5 and TRBJ1-2; D is unresolved. Trimming pared 1 base from V and 2 bases from J, leaving 9 bases between. CDR3 length equals 14 residues. Germline V gives CDR1 SGHKS, CDR2 YYEKEE (reference sequence). DNA of the CDR3: TGTGCCAGCAGCTTGCTCGGAGAAAACTATGGCTACACCTTC. This translates into CASSLLGENYGYTF.

This sequence joins TRBV3-1 (or the pseudogene TRBV3-2) and TRBJ1-2; 11 nucleotides align to TRBD1. This CDR3 is built from 15 residues. CDR1 LGHDT and CDR2 YNNKEL come from the germline V gene (reference sequence). Unmatched junction bases numbered 3, after V lost 3 bases and J lost 3 bases. The CDR3 reads CASSQDRGQYYGYTF. The DNA for the CDR3 is TGTGCCAGCAGCCAGGACAGGGGGCAATACTATGGCTACACCTTC.

This chain joins TRBV10-2 and TRBJ1-1; no definite D call. Between the trimmed V and J ends, which lost 6 bases and 1 base, there was a span of 9 bases. The CDR3 length is 13 residues. The germline gives CDR1 WSHSY, CDR2 SAAADI. The CDR3 DNA reads as TGCGCCAGCAGAGGACTGGGGAACACTGAAGCTTTCTTT. Translating it yields CASRGLGNTEAFF.

The gene calls are TRBV9 and TRBJ2-5; 10 bases match TRBD1. The CDR3 has 17 residues. Germline V gene data show CDR1 as SGDLS and CDR2 as YYNGEE. J gave up 3 bases and V 3 bases, and 11 bases lay outside the gene matches. CDR3 coding DNA: TGTGCCAGCAGCGCGAGCGAGTCCGGGACAGGGGAAGAGACCCAGTACTTC. Translation gives CASSASESGTGEETQYF.

The rearrangement joins TRBV27 to TRBJ1-5; D gene unclear. The CDR3 is made up of 14 amino acids. V shed 2 bases and J shed 4 bases, with 9 bases lying between them. The V gene's germline CDR1 is MNHEY and CDR2 SMNVEV (reference sequence). The CDR3 sequence: CASSLGQLNQPQHF. The CDR3 DNA follows: TGTGCCAGCAGTTTAGGGCAGTTGAATCAGCCCCAGCATTTT.

The rearrangement joins TRBV20-1 to TRBJ2-1; D remains unclear. CDR3 length: 12 residues. The germline CDR1 and CDR2 sequences are DFQATT and SNEGSKA (reference sequence). Trimming removed 3 bases from V and 0 bases from J, with 3 bases in between. The CDR3 DNA follows: TGCAGTGCTAGTCACTCCTACAATGAGCAGTTCTTC. It specifies CSASHSYNEQFF.

This rearrangement joins TRBV19 to TRBJ2-1; TRBD2 matches 9 bases. Trimming removed 5 bases from V and 5 bases from J; junction bases left unmatched: 1. CDR1 is LNHDA and CDR2 is SQIVND in the germline V gene (reference sequence). The CDR3 contains 13 residues. This CDR3 is CASSAGGNNEQFF. The DNA for the CDR3 is TGTGCCAGTAGTGCGGGAGGGAACAATGAGCAGTTCTTC.

V gene TRBV7-2 combines with J gene TRBJ1-1; maybe TRBD1 (5 bases). Deletions cut 0 bases from V and 5 bases from J, with 13 bases between. The CDR3 is 15 residues long. From germline, CDR1 is SGHTA and CDR2 FQGNSA. Here the CDR3 DNA reads TGTGCCAGCAGCTTAGCGGGAGGGGCTGGAACTGAAGCTTTCTTT. Protein product: CASSLAGGAGTEAFF.

This chain connects TRBV7-6 to TRBJ2-3; 8 bases are a match to TRBD2. Germline V lookup: CDR1 SGHVS, CDR2 FNYEAQ. Trimming at V came to 6 bases and at J to 0 bases, leaving 14 bases not matched to a gene. The CDR3 is 18 amino acids. The CDR3 coding sequence is TGTGCCAGCAGGCCCGGAACTAGCGGACCTCTTAGCACAGATACGCAGTATTTT. It translates to CASRPGTSGPLSTDTQYF.

V and J are TRBV3-1 (or the pseudogene TRBV3-2) and TRBJ2-5; 9 bases line up with TRBD2. V lost 3 bases to trimming and J lost 7 bases; unmatched junction nucleotides: 6. Germline CDR1 and CDR2: LGHDT and YNNKEL (reference sequence). CDR3 length: 14 residues. The CDR3 sequence: CASSHRLAEGTQYF. The CDR3 bases are TGTGCCAGCAGCCACCGACTAGCGGAGGGGACCCAGTACTTC.

V gene TRBV6-2 or TRBV6-3 combines with J gene TRBJ2-7; D is uncertain. Deletions cut 2 bases from V and 0 bases from J, with 8 bases between. Germline-derived CDR1 and CDR2 are MNHEY and SVGEGT. The CDR3 sequence is 14 residues long. CDR3 residues: CASSYKQASYEQYF. In DNA form, the CDR3 reads TGTGCCAGCAGTTACAAGCAGGCCTCCTACGAGCAGTACTTC.

This chain joins TRBV30 and TRBJ1-3; 8 nucleotides line up with TRBD1. The CDR3 spans 14 residues. Losses at the gene ends were 3 bases for V and 3 bases for J; bases not matched to a gene: 4. Germline V gene data show CDR1 as GTSNPN and CDR2 as SVGIG (reference sequence). CDR3: CAWRKGTGGNTIYF. The DNA for the CDR3 is TGTGCCTGGAGAAAAGGGACAGGTGGAAACACCATATATTTT.

The V and J genes are TRBV5-1 and TRBJ2-3; TRBD1 aligns across 9 bases. J lost 2 bases, V lost 4 bases, and 8 bases had no gene match. Germline-derived CDR1 and CDR2 are SGHRS and YFSETQ. This CDR3 is built from 16 residues. CDR3 bases: TGCGCCAGCAGCCGCGGACAGGGGCGCAACACAGATACGCAGTATTTT. This translates into CASSRGQGRNTDTQYF. Full variable domain (rest looked up from reference TRBV5-1 and TRBJ2-3): KAGVTQTPRYLIKTRGQQVTLSCSPISGHRSVSWYQQTPGQGLQFLFEYFSETQRNKGNFPGRFSGRQFSNSRSEMNVSTLELGDSALYLCASSRGQGRNTDTQYFGPGTRLTVL.

The chain carries TRBV5-5 and TRBJ2-5; possibly TRBD2 for D (6 bases). With 1 base removed from V and 5 bases from J, the gap between germline ends came to 15 bases. Germline values: CDR1 SGHKS, CDR2 YYEKEE (reference sequence). The CDR3 covers 15 residues. As DNA, the CDR3 is TGTGCCAGCAGCTTGACTCCGGGAGATGGGGAGACCCAGTACTTC. Amino acids: CASSLTPGDGETQYF.

The chain employs TRBV19 and TRBJ2-2; tentative D call: TRBD1 (5 bases). The CDR3 contains 13 residues. V was pared by 8 bases and J by 4 bases, with 11 bases between. Germline values: CDR1 LNHDA, CDR2 SQIVND (reference sequence). The CDR3: CASLRDRTGELFF. CDR3 DNA: TGTGCCAGTCTCAGGGATCGCACCGGGGAGCTGTTTTTT.